This is a list of T cell receptor beta chains from one sample in a study of shared clonotypes between healthy human individuals. Some clones are missing from TCRdb's copy, which holds only in-frame ones; the method was immunoSEQ multiplex PCR. The repertoire consists of about 680,000 clones, with approximately 90% occurring once and the leading ten covering 20% to 25%. The specimen was naive CD8+ T cells sorted from blood. The source of these receptors is a man aged 25-45 years in good health. Both conserved end residues are part of each CDR3. D genes are given only for firm matches. Size is stated for part of the rows, as once, few or many counts, or as a class when the clone is expanded.

d_call: .; clone_size: .; j_call: TRBJ2-2; v_call: TRBV20-1; cdr3_aa: CSAVLTGELFF; cdr3_nt: TGCAGTGCTGTGCTGACCGGGGAGCTGTTTTTT
d_call: .; clone_size: .; j_call: TRBJ2-3; v_call: TRBV7-9; cdr3_aa: CASSSKAQEFSTDTQYF; cdr3_nt: TGTGCCAGCAGCTCCAAGGCGCAGGAGTTTAGCACAGATACGCAGTATTTT
d_call: .; clone_size: .; j_call: TRBJ2-1; v_call: TRBV2; cdr3_aa: CASSEHITRSTYNEQFF; cdr3_nt: TGTGCCAGCAGTGAACATATAACTAGGAGTACCTACAATGAGCAGTTCTTC
d_call: TRBD1; clone_size: .; j_call: TRBJ2-1; v_call: TRBV14; cdr3_aa: CASSHPGQGVEQFF; cdr3_nt: TGTGCCAGCAGCCACCCGGGACAGGGGGTTGAGCAGTTCTTC
d_call: .; clone_size: .; j_call: TRBJ1-1; v_call: TRBV18; cdr3_aa: CASSPPEGPGWTEAFF; cdr3_nt: TGTGCCAGCTCACCACCGGAGGGCCCGGGATGGACTGAAGCTTTCTTT
d_call: TRBD1; clone_size: .; j_call: TRBJ2-3; v_call: TRBV11-1; cdr3_aa: CASSLLSTTGNTDTQYF; cdr3_nt: TGTGCCAGCAGCTTATTGAGTACGACAGGGAACACAGATACGCAGTATTTT
d_call: .; clone_size: .; j_call: TRBJ2-7; v_call: TRBV11-2; cdr3_aa: CASGDVSYEQYF; cdr3_nt: TGTGCCAGCGGGGACGTTTCCTACGAGCAGTACTTC
d_call: TRBD1; clone_size: .; j_call: TRBJ2-7; v_call: TRBV7-6; cdr3_aa: CASSTDRTYEQYF; cdr3_nt: TGTGCCAGCAGTACGGACAGGACCTACGAGCAGTACTTC
d_call: .; clone_size: .; j_call: TRBJ2-3; v_call: TRBV9; cdr3_aa: CASSVEGQGSTDTQYF; cdr3_nt: TGTGCCAGCAGCGTAGAGGGCCAGGGGAGCACAGATACGCAGTATTTT
d_call: TRBD1; clone_size: .; j_call: TRBJ1-2; v_call: TRBV27; cdr3_aa: CASSLSTGGYGYTF; cdr3_nt: TGTGCCAGCAGTTTATCGACAGGGGGCTATGGCTACACCTTC
d_call: TRBD2; clone_size: .; j_call: TRBJ2-1; v_call: TRBV5-6; cdr3_aa: CASSRGGRYNEQFF; cdr3_nt: TGTGCCAGCAGCCGGGGAGGGCGCTACAATGAGCAGTTCTTC
d_call: TRBD2; clone_size: .; j_call: TRBJ2-1; v_call: TRBV11-2; cdr3_aa: CASSLGTGTSGSSEQFF; cdr3_nt: TGTGCCAGCAGCTTAGGGACCGGGACTAGCGGGAGCAGTGAGCAGTTCTTC
d_call: .; clone_size: .; j_call: TRBJ1-2; v_call: TRBV28; cdr3_aa: CASKYTRTYGYTF; cdr3_nt: TGTGCCAGCAAATATACCAGGACCTATGGCTACACCTTC
d_call: .; clone_size: .; j_call: TRBJ2-3; v_call: TRBV7-9; cdr3_aa: CAGGGGVQDTQYF; cdr3_nt: TGTGCCGGCGGGGGCGGCGTTCAAGATACGCAGTATTTT
d_call: .; clone_size: once; j_call: TRBJ2-7; v_call: TRBV7-9; cdr3_aa: CASSLTQGTYEQYF; cdr3_nt: TGTGCCAGCAGCTTAACGCAGGGGACCTACGAGCAGTACTTC
d_call: TRBD1; clone_size: .; j_call: TRBJ2-2; v_call: TRBV9; cdr3_aa: CASSGTGVNTGELFF; cdr3_nt: TGTGCCAGCAGCGGGACAGGGGTGAACACCGGGGAGCTGTTTTTT
d_call: .; clone_size: .; j_call: TRBJ1-2; v_call: TRBV11-2; cdr3_aa: CASTGVELYYGYTF; cdr3_nt: TGTGCCAGCACCGGGGTGGAGCTTTACTATGGCTACACCTTC
d_call: TRBD2; clone_size: .; j_call: TRBJ2-7; v_call: TRBV5-6; cdr3_aa: CASCRLAGGPYEQYF; cdr3_nt: TGTGCCAGCTGTCGACTAGCGGGAGGGCCCTACGAGCAGTACTTC
d_call: TRBD2; clone_size: .; j_call: TRBJ2-1; v_call: TRBV4-1; cdr3_aa: CASSRTSGGYNEQFF; cdr3_nt: TGCGCCAGCAGCCGAACTAGCGGAGGATACAATGAGCAGTTCTTC
d_call: .; clone_size: once; j_call: TRBJ2-2; v_call: TRBV11-3; cdr3_aa: CASSTRTGRRAGELFF; cdr3_nt: TGTGCCAGCAGCACTCGGACGGGACGTCGAGCCGGGGAGCTGTTTTTT